This T cell receptor (beta chain) was recovered during a study of blood T cells in healthy people across ages. Points from the study as a whole: There was no known CMV status for donors, so expanded clonotype changes were possibly confounded. Among long-lived donors, naive CD4+ cells were more numerous and diversity higher than in aged donors. A strong correlation between TCR beta diversity and naive T cell percentage was seen.

Worth noting for this clonotype: Its antigen is not known. A junction boundary mismatches the germline segment, possibly from a read error.

For the second PCR, which ran for about 7 to 11 cycles, a sample-barcoded 5' primer and a J-beta primer mix were used. A single record per CDR3 protein comes from TCRdb applying MiXCR to the 5' RACE reads. The sample holds about 1.6 million distinct CDR3 sequences, 30% to 40% seen once. In germline, CDR1 is MNHEY, CDR2 SMNVEV (reference sequence). This CDR3 has 13 amino acids. This clonotype was sampled from a woman between 25 and 40 years old in good health. The chain joins TRBV27 to TRBJ2-7; no firm D call. Sequencing was performed on blood. The CDR3 region has the DNA TGTGCCAGCAGTGTATCCCGAGTGCAGTCACAGTACTTC. Residues: CASSVSRVQSQYF.